The next 18 T cell receptor beta chains were all read from a single sample in a study of spatial heterogeneity in lung cancer. General study findings and limits: Tumoral mutation counts were tracked by counts of expanded intratumoral alpha and beta TCRs.

TCRdb recomputed calls from the 5' RACE reads with MiXCR, one row per CDR3 protein. In the table there are 4,000 to 5,000 distinct CDR3 sequences, around 12% of which are singletons. The time point denotes: sample taken at primary tumor resection. Their antigen targets remain unknown. Sequenced material: lung tumor tissue, taken at surgery. These TCRs come from a male donor with early-stage non-small cell lung cancer.

This clonotype is termed medium-sized. Because this beta chain is a stray read in a library intended to capture alpha chains, its abundance should not be given much weight. The chain joins TRBV7-3 to TRBJ2-6; 9 bases line up with TRBD1. Germline assignment: CDR1 SGHTA and CDR2 FQGTGA. V shed 5 bases, J shed 0 bases, and the junction held 5 bases outside the gene matches. This CDR3 spans 17 amino acids. CDR3 coding DNA: TGTGCCAGCAGCAAACAGGGGGCGGCCTCTGGGGCCAACGTCCTGACTTTC. Residues: CASSKQGAASGANVLTF.

This clonotype was seen at least ten times. Found in a library prepared for alpha chains, this beta chain is an off-target read, and its abundance has little meaning. This chain joins TRBV20-1 and TRBJ2-1, with 14 bases matching TRBD2. The CDR3 extends over 17 amino acids. CDR1 is DFQATT and CDR2 is SNEGSKA in the germline V gene (reference sequence). With V trimmed by 6 bases and J by 4 bases, 11 bases remained unmatched. Here the CDR3 reads CSARLAGGNYIYNEQFF. The CDR3 nucleotides read TGCAGTGCCCGACTAGCGGGAGGGAATTATATATACAATGAGCAGTTCTTC.

By share, this clonotype counts as medium-sized (0.01 to 0.1%). This beta chain is a stray read from a library made for alpha chains; its abundance is not meaningful. The V call is TRBV20-1, the J call TRBJ1-5; 10 nucleotides agree with TRBD1. Germline loops: CDR1 DFQATT, CDR2 SNEGSKA (reference sequence). Unmatched junction bases numbered 10, after V lost 6 bases and J lost 5 bases. The CDR3 totals 15 residues. CDR3 loop: CSAPPRTGGHQPQHF. Here the CDR3 DNA reads TGCAGTGCCCCCCCGAGGACAGGGGGACATCAGCCCCAGCATTTT.

This clonotype is classed as medium-sized (0.01 to 0.1%). Within a library made for alpha chains, this beta chain is off target, and its count is uninformative. This chain links TRBV6-2 or TRBV6-3 with TRBJ2-5; a possible D gene is TRBD1 (5 bases). CDR3 length equals 16 residues. Germline-derived CDR1 and CDR2 are MNHEY and SVGEGT. Between the trimmed V and J ends, which lost 0 bases and 5 bases, there was a span of 16 bases. CDR3 protein: CASSYSNRQGRETQYF. As DNA, the CDR3 is TGTGCCAGCAGTTACTCGAATCGGCAGGGCCGGGAGACCCAGTACTTC.

This clonotype has ten or more counts. The library was designed around alpha chains, so this beta chain is a stray read whose abundance carries little weight. This sequence joins TRBV18 and TRBJ2-5; tentatively, D is TRBD1 or TRBD2 (5 bases each). Germline values: CDR1 KGHSH, CDR2 LQKENI. CDR3 length equals 14 residues. V was clipped by 4 bases and J by 2 bases, with 11 bases between them. CDR3: CASSLGRQQETQYF. For the CDR3, the DNA is TGTGCCAGCTCACTGGGACGCCAACAAGAGACCCAGTACTTC.

This clonotype is medium-sized within its sample. This beta chain is an unintended read in a library built for alpha chains; its size means little. The chain has TRBV24-1 and TRBJ1-2; the D gene is possibly TRBD1 (5 bases). This CDR3 spans 17 amino acids. Trimming took off 5 bases at V and 1 base at J, with 19 bases between the two ends. CDR1 KGHDR and CDR2 SFDVKD come from the germline V gene. The CDR3 DNA sequence: TGTGCCACCAGTGGGCCGACAGACGACTCGAATAACTATGGCTACACCTTC. It encodes CATSGPTDDSNNYGYTF.

Details on this clonotype: This beta chain is a stray sequence in a library constructed for alpha chains; its clone size is not meaningful. In DNA form, the CDR3 reads TGTGCCAGCAGCCGCAGGACAGGGGACTTTGGCTACACCTTC. This gives the protein CASSRRTGDFGYTF. The chain employs TRBV3-1 and TRBJ1-2, with 9 bases that match TRBD1. CDR3 size: 14 residues. From germline, CDR1 is LGHDT and CDR2 YNNKEL (reference sequence). J was trimmed by 7 bases and V by 4 bases; bases with no gene match: 7.

In its sample, this clonotype ranks as medium-sized. This beta chain is an unintended read in a library built for alpha chains; its size means little. V gene TRBV7-2 combines with J gene TRBJ2-7; possibly TRBD1 for D (5 bases). CDR3 length: 14 amino acids. Germline CDR1 and CDR2: SGHTA and FQGNSA. V lost 2 bases and J 3 bases, leaving 11 bases between the germline ends. CDR3 loop: CASSLRLGDYEQYF. Here the CDR3 DNA reads TGTGCCAGCAGCTTAAGGTTAGGGGACTACGAGCAGTACTTC.

By sample fraction, this clonotype is medium-sized. Found in a library prepared for alpha chains, this beta chain is an off-target read, and its abundance has little meaning. This chain links TRBV6-5 with TRBJ2-5; the match to TRBD2 covers 13 bases. Germline V gene data show CDR1 as MNHEY and CDR2 as SVGAGI. This CDR3 comprises 15 residues. V was pared by 5 bases and J by 5 bases, with 5 bases of the junction left unmatched. The CDR3 DNA is TGTGCCAGCAGTGGAAGGACTAGCGGGAGTGAGACCCAGTACTTC. Residues: CASSGRTSGSETQYF.

Ten or more counts support this clonotype. One end of the junction does not line up with germline, which may come from a read error. Within a library made for alpha chains, this beta chain is off target, and its count is uninformative. The rearrangement uses TRBV20-1 and TRBJ2-7; 7 positions agree with TRBD2. This CDR3 is 15 amino acids long. Germline V CDR1 and CDR2: DFQATT, SNEGSKA (reference sequence). In DNA form, the CDR3 reads TGCAGTGCGAGAGAGGTAGCGGGCCTTCCCTACGAGCAGTACTTC. This translates into CSAREVAGLPYEQYF.

This clonotype is labeled medium-sized (0.01 to 0.1%). As an off-target read in a library built for alpha chains, this beta chain has a frequency of little significance. The genes are TRBV13 and TRBJ1-4, with 7 bases identical to TRBD1. Germline V gene data show CDR1 as PRHDT and CDR2 as FYEKMQ (reference sequence). The CDR3 totals 17 residues. V trimming: 3 bases; J trimming: 5 bases; junction bases outside the gene matches: 12. The CDR3 is CASSFGTPGQRNEKLFF. The CDR3 coding sequence is TGTGCCAGCAGCTTCGGGACGCCGGGACAGCGAAATGAAAAACTGTTTTTT.

In this sample, this clonotype is medium-sized. This beta chain is an off-target read within a library intended for alpha chains, so its frequency means little. The gene calls are TRBV20-1 and TRBJ1-6; TRBD1 agrees at 7 bases. Germline values: CDR1 DFQATT, CDR2 SNEGSKA (reference sequence). Trimming cost V 7 bases and J 8 bases; bases outside gene matches: 11. The CDR3 has 14 amino acids. DNA of the CDR3: TGCAGTGTCATACAGGGGAGAGTCGATTCACCCCTCCACTTT. As protein: CSVIQGRVDSPLHF.

In the case of this clonotype: The library was built for alpha chains, so this beta chain is an off-target read and its size means little. The chain has TRBV12-3 or TRBV12-4 and TRBJ2-7, with D maybe TRBD1 (5 bases). CDR3 size: 14 residues. Trimming removed 1 base from V and 0 bases from J, with 7 bases in between. The CDR3: CASSLGDSSYEQYF. The CDR3, as DNA: TGTGCCAGCAGTTTAGGTGACAGCTCCTACGAGCAGTACTTC.

This clonotype was seen many times. Little can be read into the size of this beta chain, an off-target read in a library designed for alpha chains. The CDR3 coding sequence is TGCATGACAGATACGCAGTATTTT. This sequence encodes CMTDTQYF. The J gene is TRBJ2-3, the V gene TRBV20-1, with D unresolved. CDR3 length: 8 amino acids. The germline CDR1 and CDR2 sequences are DFQATT and SNEGSKA (reference sequence).

This clonotype is labeled medium-sized. This beta chain is a stray read from a library made for alpha chains; its abundance is not meaningful. The chain links TRBV30 to TRBJ1-1, with 8 bases aligning to TRBD1. The CDR3 covers 15 residues. Germline V gives CDR1 GTSNPN, CDR2 SVGIG (reference sequence). V shed 4 bases, J shed 0 bases, and the junction held 7 bases outside the gene matches. The CDR3: CAWNLGQDMNTEAFF. CDR3 coding DNA: TGTGCCTGGAACCTGGGACAGGATATGAACACTGAAGCTTTCTTT.

This clonotype occurred many times. Being off target in a library aimed at alpha chains, this beta chain has a size of little meaning. V usage is TRBV5-6 and J usage is TRBJ1-6; 9 positions agree with TRBD1. V was clipped by 2 bases and J by 7 bases; unmatched bases: 1. This CDR3 spans 14 amino acids. Germline-derived CDR1 and CDR2 are SGHDT and YYEEEE. CDR3 amino acids: CASSFGQGNSPLHF. In DNA form, the CDR3 reads TGTGCCAGCAGCTTCGGACAGGGGAATTCACCCCTCCACTTT. The variable domain in full, completed from reference TRBV5-6 and TRBJ1-6, reads DAGVTQSPTHLIKTRGQQVTLRCSPKSGHDTVSWYQQALGQGPQFIFQYYEEEERQRGNFPDRFSGHQFPNYSSELNVNALLLGDSALYLCASSFGQGNSPLHFGNGTRLTVT.

This clonotype qualifies as medium-sized. The size of this beta chain means little, since it is a stray read in a library made for alpha chains. The chain is built from TRBV9 and TRBJ2-3, with D perhaps matching TRBD2 (5 bases). The CDR3 length is 14 residues. V dropped 1 base and J dropped 0 bases, with 6 bases sitting between them. The germline V gene has CDR1 SGDLS and CDR2 YYNGEE. CDR3 bases: TGTGCCAGCAGCGTATCGGGGAGCACAGATACGCAGTATTTT. This gives the protein CASSVSGSTDTQYF.

As for this clonotype: This beta chain was picked up by a library intended for alpha chains and is off target, so its count carries little meaning. J is TRBJ2-7 and V is TRBV4-3; 10 bases fit TRBD2. This CDR3 has 16 amino acids. V shed 0 bases, J shed 4 bases, and the junction held 6 bases outside the gene matches. Germline values: CDR1 LGHNA, CDR2 YSLEER. CDR3 sequence (DNA): TGCGCCAGCAGCCAAGATCGGCTAGCGGGAGTTTACGAGCAGTACTTC. Translating it yields CASSQDRLAGVYEQYF.